A selection of T cell receptor beta chains follows, all from one sample in a study of graft-versus-host responses after intestinal transplantation. Profiling relied on immunoSEQ multiplex PCR, and the TCRdb table lists in-frame clones only, not all of them. The sample holds 60,000 to 65,000 clones, about nine tenths seen once. Here the sequenced sample was ileum tissue, taken roughly 390 days after transplant. These receptors all come from a human patient who received an intestinal transplant, so some T cells may come from the graft donor. The CDR3 runs from the conserved cysteine through the conserved F or W. Each record gives: D gene, V gene, J gene, clone size, CDR3 protein, CDR3 DNA. The D gene is left open where the match is weak. Size tells how often a clone was seen (once, few, many) or the class of an expanded clone, and some rows leave it out.

TRBD1	TRBV25-1	TRBJ2-7	NA	CASSDLDRVGEAYEQYF	TGTGCCAGCAGTGACTTGGACAGGGTAGGAGAGGCATACGAGCAGTACTTC
NA	TRBV29-1	TRBJ1-1	NA	CSVGNAIEAFF	TGCAGCGTTGGGAATGCGATTGAAGCTTTCTTT
TRBD1	TRBV27	TRBJ1-4	NA	CASSLSGTGVATNEKLFF	TGTGCCAGCAGTCTTTCCGGGACAGGGGTTGCAACTAATGAAAAACTGTTTTTT
NA	TRBV6-5	TRBJ2-5	NA	CASSYSRETQYF	TGTGCCAGCAGTTACTCTAGGGAGACCCAGTACTTC
TRBD1	TRBV28	TRBJ2-3	once	CASSSALTGGAGDTQYF	TGTGCCAGCAGTTCCGCCCTAACAGGGGGCGCGGGAGATACGCAGTATTTT
NA	TRBV5-4	TRBJ2-6	NA	CASSLDSGSGANVLTF	TGTGCCAGCAGCTTGGATTCAGGCTCTGGGGCCAACGTCCTGACTTTC
NA	TRBV6-6	TRBJ2-2	NA	CASSYSGVSATGELFF	TGTGCCAGCAGTTACTCGGGGGTGTCCGCCACCGGGGAGCTGTTTTTT
NA	TRBV28	TRBJ1-2	NA	CASSFPYYGYTF	TGTGCCAGCAGTTTTCCCTACTATGGCTACACCTTC
NA	TRBV6-6	TRBJ1-5	NA	CASRWSSSNQPQHF	TGTGCCAGCAGATGGTCATCCAGCAATCAGCCCCAGCATTTT
TRBD2	TRBV7-3	TRBJ2-3	NA	CASSRGGSDTQYF	TGTGCCAGCAGCAGGGGAGGGTCAGATACGCAGTATTTT
NA	TRBV29-1	TRBJ2-5	NA	CSVESPRQETQYF	TGCAGCGTTGAATCCCCCCGCCAAGAGACCCAGTACTTC
NA	TRBV7-2	TRBJ2-3	NA	CASSLAGVTLTSTDTQYF	TGTGCCAGCAGCTTAGCCGGGGTAACGCTGACTAGCACAGATACGCAGTATTTT
NA	TRBV11-2	TRBJ2-2	NA	CASSLGASNTGELFF	TGTGCCAGCAGCTTAGGGGCCTCGAACACCGGGGAGCTGTTTTTT
TRBD1	TRBV2	TRBJ1-4	NA	CASSVPDRDLLEKLFF	TGTGCCAGCAGTGTACCGGACAGGGATCTTCTCGAAAAACTGTTTTTT
TRBD2	TRBV9	TRBJ2-1	NA	CASSASGDAYNEQFF	TGTGCCAGCAGCGCGAGCGGGGATGCCTACAATGAGCAGTTCTTC
TRBD1	TRBV28	TRBJ1-5	NA	CASSNSGTAMNQPQHF	TGTGCCAGCAGCAACTCCGGGACAGCGATGAATCAGCCCCAGCATTTT